This T cell receptor beta chain was captured in a study of patients and donors after allogeneic stem cell transplantation. This CDR3 contains 14 residues. Trimming pared 2 bases from V and 4 bases from J, leaving 12 bases between. Germline V lookup: CDR1 MNHEY, CDR2 SVGEGT. Using its own MiXCR run on the RT-PCR reads, TCRdb lists one record per CDR3 protein. The table has roughly 230,000 distinct CDR3 sequences, around 14% seen once; the top ten hold roughly 12%. The TCR was taken from a human donor who was either an allogeneic HSCT recipient or a stem cell or donor lymphocyte infusion donor (not recorded which). It is not recorded whose cells these are; they may come from a transplant donor. J is TRBJ2-7 and V is TRBV6-2 or TRBV6-3; perhaps TRBD1 as D (6 bases). The sample taken for sequencing was blood, either unsorted or a sorted T cell fraction (not recorded which). CDR3 sequence reads: CASSYDQGWYEQYF. The CDR3 DNA reads as TGTGCCAGCAGTTACGATCAGGGGTGGTACGAGCAGTACTTC.